This TCR beta chain was captured in a study of blood T cell repertoires in COVID-19. Data came from immunoSEQ multiplex PCR; TCRdb stores just in-frame clones and leaves some out. In the table there are fewer than 150,000 clones, around 87% of which are singletons. The CDR3 covers 10 residues. Germline CDR1 reads LNHDA; CDR2 reads SQIVND (reference sequence). V lost 8 bases, J lost 5 bases, and 6 bases lay in between. The clonotype comes from a human donor in a cohort sampled during active COVID-19. The sample taken for sequencing was peripheral blood. The V call is TRBV19, the J call TRBJ1-1; D is ambiguous. In DNA, the CDR3 is TGTGCCAGTTCGGGTACTGAAGCTTTCTTT. Its protein is CASSGTEAFF.